Listed here is a single T cell receptor (beta chain). The data were produced by immunoSEQ multiplex PCR, yet TCRdb's version contains in-frame clones alone and is incomplete. The sample contains around 64,000 clones, around 80% of which appear only once. The entry originates in a study of OX40 agonist ivuxolimab in advanced cancers. The overall study: Patients assigned to dose escalation were diagnosed with hepatocellular carcinoma, melanoma, renal cell or head and neck cancer. Three individuals attained partial responses, comprising one hepatocellular carcinoma case and two cutaneous melanoma cases.

Germline CDR1 SGHAT, CDR2 FQNNGV. This CDR3 is 15 amino acids long. Trimming removed 3 bases from V and 4 bases from J, with 14 bases in between. The receptor comes from an adult with an advanced solid tumor such as melanoma, head and neck, liver or kidney cancer. The gene calls are TRBV11-2 and TRBJ2-3; no definite D call. Source: CD4+ or CD8+ T cells sorted from blood, taken in a trial of the OX40 agonist ivuxolimab. For the CDR3, the DNA is TGTGCCAGCAGCTTGCGCCCGGTAAGCGCAGATACGCAGTATTTT. It translates to CASSLRPVSADTQYF.